Given below is one T cell receptor beta chain in context. Its antigen is as yet unknown. immunoSEQ v3.0 was run at survey level. This table comes from immunoSEQ multiplex PCR, and its TCRdb copy is limited to in-frame clones, with some not included. This sample carries 7,500 to 8,500 clones, 81% of them seen once, and the ten largest clones take about 15%. The record originates from a study of long-term antiretroviral therapy in people with HIV. Each donor had at least one pre-ART and at least two post-ART PBMC samples. Study results and caveats: The study found narrower CDR3 length ranges in HIV repertoires than in controls.

The CDR3 consists of 15 residues. The germline V gene encodes CDR1 KGHSH and CDR2 LQKENI. V shed 7 bases, J shed 2 bases, and the junction held 9 bases outside the gene matches. The starting material was unsorted PBMCs, obtained about 2.6 years before starting antiretroviral therapy. This clonotype originated in a man in his forties or fifties with HIV. This chain uses TRBV18 with TRBJ2-3; TRBD2 agrees at 7 bases. The CDR3 DNA reads as TGTGCCAGCTGCTACAGCGGGGCGATCACAGATACGCAGTATTTT. Its translation: CASCYSGAITDTQYF.